This T cell receptor (beta chain) was identified during a study of post-analysis software for immune sequencing data. Unique molecular identifiers were built into the TCR beta cDNA libraries. Yield was 450,000 to 650,000 cDNA molecules from 1 to 10 million T cells. TCRdb called the PCR reads again in MiXCR, with one record for every CDR3 protein. The data show around 180,000 distinct CDR3 sequences, around 30% seen once. Study-wide findings and caveats: Significantly lower normalized Chao1 diversity was seen in multiple sclerosis patients than in controls. Four or five TRBV segments were significantly more frequent in patients than in controls. TRBV5-6, TRBV5-1 and TRBV20-1 were among these segments.

Per germline, CDR1 SGHAT and CDR2 FQDESV (reference sequence). Trimming removed 5 bases from V and 3 bases from J, with 17 bases in between. CDR3 length: 15 residues. This clonotype has ten or more counts. Its antigen is undetermined. The sample consisted of blood. The rearrangement uses TRBV11-1 and TRBJ2-7; D is unclear. The TCR was taken from a girl aged 5-17 years with multiple sclerosis. The CDR3 reads CASSRSDRFFYEQYF. The CDR3 DNA reads as TGTGCCAGCAGCCGATCGGACCGATTTTTCTACGAGCAGTACTTC.